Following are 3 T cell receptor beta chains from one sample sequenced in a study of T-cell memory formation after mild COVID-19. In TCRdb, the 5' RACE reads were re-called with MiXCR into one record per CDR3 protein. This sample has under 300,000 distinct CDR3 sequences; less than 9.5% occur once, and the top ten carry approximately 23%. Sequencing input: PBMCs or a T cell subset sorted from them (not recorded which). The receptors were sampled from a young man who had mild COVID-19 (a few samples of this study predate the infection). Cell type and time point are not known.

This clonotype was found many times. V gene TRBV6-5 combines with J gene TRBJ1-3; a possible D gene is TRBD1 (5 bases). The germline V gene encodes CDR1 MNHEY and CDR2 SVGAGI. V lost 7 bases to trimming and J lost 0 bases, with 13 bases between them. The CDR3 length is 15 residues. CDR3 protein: CASKTLQGSGNTIYF. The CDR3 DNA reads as TGTGCCAGCAAAACTCTCCAGGGCTCTGGAAACACCATATATTTT.

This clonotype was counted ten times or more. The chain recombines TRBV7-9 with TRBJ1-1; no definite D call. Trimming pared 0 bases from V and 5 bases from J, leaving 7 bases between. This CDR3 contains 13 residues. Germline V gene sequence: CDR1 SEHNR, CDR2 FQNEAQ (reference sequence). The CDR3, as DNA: TGTGCCAGCAGCTTAGCTCCCGAGACTGAAGCTTTCTTT. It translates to CASSLAPETEAFF. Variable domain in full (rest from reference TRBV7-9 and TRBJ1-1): DTGVSQNPRHKITKRGQNVTFRCDPISEHNRLYWYRQTLGQGPEFLTYFQNEAQLEKSRLLSDRFSAERPKGSFSTLEIQRTEQGDSAMYLCASSLAPETEAFFGQGTRLTVV.

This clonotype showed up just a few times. The DNA of the CDR3 is TGTGCCAGCTGCCCGGGACTACCCTACAATGAGCAGTTCTTC. Amino acids: CASCPGLPYNEQFF. This chain links TRBV27 with TRBJ2-1; 7 nucleotides match TRBD2. V shed 8 bases, J shed 2 bases, and the junction held 6 bases outside the gene matches. The CDR3 has 14 amino acids. Germline V gene data show CDR1 as MNHEY and CDR2 as SMNVEV (reference sequence).